These T cell receptor beta chains were read from a single sample in a study of CD8 T cells in ankylosing spondylitis. One entry per CDR3 protein, called by TCRdb with MiXCR from the 5' RACE reads. The table has about 150,000 distinct CDR3 sequences, roughly 34% seen once. Source material: synovial fluid, either unsorted or a sorted T cell fraction (not recorded which). The receptors were sampled from a male donor with ankylosing spondylitis. Both conserved end residues are part of each CDR3. The D gene is left open where the match is weak. Rows give clone size only sometimes, using once, few, many, or a class for an expanded clone.

- | TRBJ1-2 | - | TRBV28 | CASIRGYSYGYTF | TGTGCCAGCATTCGGGGGTATAGCTATGGCTACACCTTC
- | TRBJ2-1 | - | TRBV11-3 | CASSFGPGIHEQFF | TGTGCCAGCAGCTTTGGGCCAGGGATCCATGAGCAGTTCTTC
- | TRBJ1-1 | - | TRBV6-1 | CASMPGTEAFF | TGTGCCAGCATGCCGGGCACTGAAGCTTTCTTT
- | TRBJ1-5 | many | TRBV20-1 | CSASGAQGFPQHF | TGCAGTGCTAGTGGGGCTCAGGGATTCCCCCAGCATTTT
- | TRBJ2-3 | - | TRBV10-3 | CAISGGHHSTDTQYF | TGTGCCATCAGTGGGGGACACCATAGCACAGATACGCAGTATTTT
- | TRBJ1-5 | - | TRBV30 | CAWSLASNQPQHF | TGTGCCTGGAGTCTGGCTAGCAATCAGCCCCAGCATTTT
- | TRBJ2-3 | - | TRBV20-1 | CSGSSLGKPGTDTQYF | TGCAGTGGATCCTCCTTGGGGAAACCTGGCACAGATACGCAGTATTTT
- | TRBJ1-4 | - | TRBV15 | CATSRKGEKLFF | TGTGCCACCAGCAGGAAAGGCGAAAAACTGTTTTTT
- | TRBJ2-2 | - | TRBV6-1 | CASRQESGTGELFF | TGTGCCAGCAGGCAGGAGTCGGGCACCGGGGAGCTGTTTTTT
- | TRBJ2-1 | - | TRBV15 | CATSRARGTKSNEQFF | TGTGCCACCAGCAGAGCCAGAGGGACGAAGAGCAATGAGCAGTTCTTC
TRBD1 | TRBJ1-2 | - | TRBV28 | CASSLSAGGPANYGYTF | TGTGCCAGCAGTTTATCCGCAGGGGGACCAGCTAACTATGGCTACACCTTC
- | TRBJ2-7 | few | TRBV10-2 | CASRQGDEQYF | TGCGCCAGCAGGCAGGGCGACGAGCAGTACTTC
- | TRBJ2-7 | few | TRBV7-2 | CASSFPGNAEQYF | TGTGCCAGCAGCTTCCCGGGAAATGCCGAGCAGTACTTC
- | TRBJ2-1 | many | TRBV20-1 | CSADTELYNEQFF | TGCAGTGCTGACACGGAGCTCTACAATGAGCAGTTCTTC
- | TRBJ2-7 | - | TRBV12-3/TRBV12-4 | CASSFVDPSRGEQYF | TGTGCCAGCAGTTTTGTAGACCCCAGTCGAGGCGAGCAGTACTTC
- | TRBJ1-2 | few | TRBV27 | CASSPRGLFLEGYTF | TGTGCCAGCAGTCCTCGGGGCCTATTTCTTGAGGGCTACACCTTC
TRBD2 | TRBJ2-7 | many | TRBV3-1 | CASRNLAGGPSSYEQYF | TGTGCCAGCAGGAATCTAGCGGGAGGGCCGAGCTCCTACGAGCAGTACTTC
TRBD2 | TRBJ2-3 | many | TRBV11-2 | CASSPRRTSGSFTDTQYF | TGTGCCAGCAGCCCGCGGAGGACTAGCGGGAGCTTCACAGATACGCAGTATTTT
- | TRBJ2-5 | few | TRBV7-2 | CASSLGGRVGETQYF | TGTGCCAGCAGCTTAGGAGGCAGGGTGGGAGAGACCCAGTACTTC
TRBD1 | TRBJ1-1 | - | TRBV4-2 | CASSHAGTAAEAFF | TGTGCCAGCAGCCACGCCGGGACAGCGGCTGAAGCTTTCTTT
- | TRBJ2-7 | - | TRBV18 | CASSPPEGSGWHEQYF | TGTGCCAGCTCACCACCGGAGGGGTCCGGGTGGCACGAGCAGTACTTC
- | TRBJ1-2 | many | TRBV20-1 | CSVPPATRADSYGYTF | TGCAGTGTTCCCCCCGCAACCAGGGCAGATTCGTATGGCTACACCTTC
- | TRBJ1-1 | many | TRBV5-1 | CASSLLADGTIEAFF | TGCGCCAGCAGCTTGTTGGCAGACGGTACGATTGAAGCTTTCTTT
- | TRBJ1-5 | many | TRBV19 | CASSITWANQPQHF | TGTGCCAGTAGTATAACGTGGGCAAATCAGCCCCAGCATTTT
- | TRBJ1-5 | few | TRBV15 | CATSRVRGQPQHF | TGTGCCACCAGCAGAGTGAGAGGTCAGCCCCAGCATTTT
TRBD1 | TRBJ1-2 | few | TRBV4-1 | CASSPVNRDRGGGYTF | TGCGCCAGCAGCCCCGTAAATCGGGACAGGGGCGGGGGCTACACCTTC
- | TRBJ2-7 | - | TRBV12-3/TRBV12-4 | CASSFTPPRPGPYEQYF | TGTGCCAGCAGTTTTACCCCCCCCAGGCCGGGCCCTTACGAGCAGTACTTC
- | TRBJ2-3 | many | TRBV5-1 | CASSLAGPEVDTQYF | TGCGCCAGCAGCTTGGCCGGGCCCGAGGTAGATACGCAGTATTTT
TRBD2 | TRBJ2-7 | - | TRBV6-5 | CASSYGSLAGSYEQYF | TGTGCCAGCAGTTACGGTAGCCTAGCGGGGTCCTACGAGCAGTACTTC
- | TRBJ2-3 | - | TRBV4-3 | CASSQKITDTQYF | TGCGCCAGCAGCCAAAAGATCACAGATACGCAGTATTTT
TRBD2 | TRBJ2-1 | few | TRBV24-1 | CATSTGTSGGVVNEQFF | TGTGCCACCAGCACCGGGACTAGCGGGGGGGTTGTCAATGAGCAGTTCTTC
TRBD2 | TRBJ2-1 | few | TRBV5-1 | CASSLVGLVLSNEQFF | TGCGCCAGCAGCTTGGTGGGACTAGTATTGAGCAATGAGCAGTTCTTC
- | TRBJ2-5 | - | TRBV11-3 | CASSLGGGAVETQYF | TGTGCCAGCAGCTTAGGAGGCGGGGCCGTGGAGACCCAGTACTTC
- | TRBJ2-7 | - | TRBV2 | CASSGGLYEQYF | TGTGCCAGCAGTGGGGGTCTCTACGAGCAGTACTTC
TRBD2 | TRBJ2-2 | few | TRBV20-1 | CSAPGLAENTGELFF | TGCAGTGCCCCCGGCCTAGCGGAGAACACCGGGGAGCTGTTTTTT
- | TRBJ2-5 | few | TRBV4-1 | CASSQVGHARQETQYF | TGCGCCAGCAGCCAAGTGGGACACGCAAGACAAGAGACCCAGTACTTC
TRBD1 | TRBJ1-3 | - | TRBV15 | CATSRDFSGRGQDGNTIYF | TGTGCCACCAGCAGAGATTTTTCCGGCAGGGGGCAAGACGGAAACACCATATATTTT
- | TRBJ2-5 | few | TRBV11-2 | CASSLRRSETQYF | TGTGCCAGCAGCTTAAGGAGGTCTGAGACCCAGTACTTC
- | TRBJ1-1 | few | TRBV6-6 | CASRQGGTEAFF | TGTGCCAGCAGACAGGGAGGGACTGAAGCTTTCTTT
- | TRBJ2-2 | - | TRBV18 | CASSPIDTTGELFF | TGTGCCAGCTCACCAATAGATACCACCGGGGAGCTGTTTTTT
- | TRBJ2-7 | many | TRBV20-1 | CSARGPNPRGSIYEQYF | TGCAGTGCTAGGGGGCCTAACCCCCGGGGCAGTATTTACGAGCAGTACTTC
- | TRBJ1-4 | - | TRBV10-1 | CASSESSATNEKLFF | TGCGCCAGCAGTGAGTCGAGCGCAACTAATGAAAAACTGTTTTTT
- | TRBJ2-1 | - | TRBV7-2 | CASSLALVYNEQFF | TGTGCCAGCAGCTTAGCCCTAGTTTACAATGAGCAGTTCTTC
- | TRBJ2-3 | - | TRBV20-1 | CSAQLTRGNTDTQYF | TGCAGTGCTCAACTGACCAGGGGAAACACAGATACGCAGTATTTT
- | TRBJ1-6 | - | TRBV13 | CASSYGRRENSPLHF | TGTGCCAGCAGCTACGGCCGGAGGGAGAATTCACCCCTCCACTTT